These 30 T cell receptor delta chains were sequenced from one sample in a study of gamma delta lymphoproliferative disorders and STAT genes. TCRdb fed the multiplex PCR reads to CATT. The sample holds around 2,800 delta-chain clones; around 1.2% are singletons and the top ten take just under 20%. The receptor sequences were amplified from genomic DNA of peripheral blood mononuclear cells. The sequenced material came from blood. These receptors were obtained from a human donor in good health.

As for this clone: TCRdb's entry gives the protein of a much larger clone, which mismatches this DNA's translation at residue 3, likely from a read error; the protein reported here is translated from the DNA. The gene calls are TRDV2 and TRDJ1; D is unresolved. This CDR3 comprises 17 residues. The germline gives CDR1 GEAIGNYY, CDR2 EKD. CDR3 DNA: TGTGCCCGTGACACCCTTACTTTTAGAATCAACACCGATAAACTCATCTTT. Protein sequence: CARDTLTFRINTDKLIF.

This clone was counted only a few times. Translating this DNA gives a protein that differs at residue 12 from the TCRdb one, which belongs to a much larger clone; a read error is likely, and the protein shown is this translation. The CDR3: CALGEPLSTGGLTDKLIF. The CDR3 bases are TGTGCTCTTGGGGAACCACTATCTACTGGGGGACTCACCGATAAACTCATCTTT. The chain carries TRDV1 and TRDJ1; 9 positions agree with TRDD3. V trimming: 1 base; J trimming: 1 base; junction bases outside the gene matches: 10. Looked up from germline, CDR1 is TSWWSYY and CDR2 is QGS. The CDR3 runs 18 residues.

This clone has ten or more counts. This likely reflects a read error, since a far larger clone is one base away. This same CDR3 is encoded by further DNA sequences in the sample. This sequence joins TRDV2 and TRDJ1, with D possibly being TRDD3 (6 bases). Germline CDR1 GEAIGNYY, CDR2 EKD. V gave up 3 bases and J gave up 5 bases, with 24 bases separating them. There are 17 residues in the CDR3. For the CDR3, the DNA is TGTGCCTGTGACTCCGTTGGGGGGACCTACGGCACTGATAAACTCATCTTT. It yields the protein CACDSVGGTYGTDKLIF.

This clone has just a few counts. It differs at one base from a far larger clone, so likely a read error. Additional DNA sequences in this sample encode the identical CDR3. The chain joins TRDV2 to TRDJ1, with TRDD3 matching over 12 bases. The CDR3 has 16 residues. Germline values: CDR1 GEAIGNYY, CDR2 EKD. CDR3 amino acids: CACVALGDTGADKLIF. CDR3 DNA sequence: TGTGCTTGTGTTGCTCTGGGGGATACGGGCGCCGATAAACTCATCTTT.

A word on this clone: A read error is the likely source, as a far larger clone sits one nucleotide away. The chain employs TRDV2 and TRDJ3; D is perhaps TRDD3 (5 bases). Trimming stripped 3 bases from V and 0 bases from J, with 26 bases between. Germline values: CDR1 GEAIGNYY, CDR2 EKD. The CDR3 runs to 22 residues. As DNA, the CDR3 is TGTGCCTGTGACCCAACCTTGGGGTTGGCTGGCGATTGCTCCTGGGACACCCGACAGATGTTTTTC. Amino acids: CACDPTLGLAGDCSWDTRQMFF.

This clone was observed a few times. This chain links TRDV2 with TRDJ1; TRDD3 agrees at 11 bases. The CDR3 has 17 residues. Germline CDR1 GEAIGNYY, CDR2 EKD. V dropped 0 bases and J dropped 1; count of bases not matched to a gene: 6. The chain's CDR3 is CACDTVGGYGGTDKLIF. The CDR3 DNA is TGTGCCTGTGACACCGTTGGGGGATACGGGGGCACCGATAAACTCATCTTT.

This clone was observed a few times. A read error likely explains why the TCRdb protein, taken from a much larger clone, differs from this DNA's translation at residues 3 and 4; the protein shown is translated from the DNA. The V call is TRDV2, the J call TRDJ3; possibly TRDD3 for D (6 bases). V was cut by 8 bases and J by 1 base, with 20 bases left in between. Per germline, CDR1 GEAIGNYY and CDR2 EKD. This CDR3 is built from 18 residues. CDR3 nucleotides: TGTGCCTATGAGATTACTGGGTCGCCATCCTGGGACACCCGACAGATGTTTTTC. Its protein is CAYEITGSPSWDTRQMFF.

As for this clone: The TCRdb protein comes from a much larger clone and disagrees with this DNA's translation at residue 7, likely due to a read error; the protein given here is derived from the DNA. The rearrangement joins TRDV2 to TRDJ1; 8 bases fit TRDD3. The CDR3 consists of 18 residues. Germline V lookup: CDR1 GEAIGNYY, CDR2 EKD. J lost 4 bases, V lost 1 base, and 16 bases had no gene match. The CDR3 is CACDTVTLGILSDDKLIF. CDR3 DNA sequence: TGTGCCTGTGACACGGTTACCTTGGGGATACTTTCTGACGATAAACTCATCTTT.

Sample share makes this clone medium-sized. V gene TRDV1 combines with J gene TRDJ1; TRDD3 matches at 7 bases. CDR3 length: 26 amino acids. V lost 0 bases to trimming and J lost 0 bases; unmatched junction nucleotides: 34. Germline CDR1 TSWWSYY, CDR2 QGS. DNA for the CDR3: TGTGCTCTTGGGGAACTAGGTTATCTATTCAGGTTACGGGATACCGTGGGGGTCCGGTACACCGATAAACTCATCTTT. Translating it yields CALGELGYLFRLRDTVGVRYTDKLIF.

To note about this clone: The protein held in TCRdb is that of a much larger clone and does not match this DNA's translation at residue 12, likely because of a read error; the protein shown is translated from the DNA. The rearrangement links TRDV2 to TRDJ1; 8 positions agree with TRDD3. Trimming cost V 0 bases and J 0 bases; bases outside gene matches: 14. CDR1 and CDR2 (germline): GEAIGNYY, EKD. The CDR3 runs 19 residues. CDR3 bases: TGTGCCTGTGACACCGTGGTGGCTGGGGGACGCGGGTACACCGATAAACTCATCTTT. This codes for CACDTVVAGGRGYTDKLIF.

Without a V gene call, the J gene is given as TRDJ1. The CDR3 has 14 residues. The CDR3 DNA reads TGTGCCTGTGACACCCTCACCGGGACCGATAAACTCATCTTT. Protein product: CACDTLTGTDKLIF.

V is TRDV2 and J is TRDJ1, with 11 bases matching TRDD3. The CDR3 consists of 17 residues. Losses at the gene ends were 3 bases for V and 3 bases for J; bases not matched to a gene: 11. Germline V CDR1 and CDR2: GEAIGNYY, EKD. CDR3 sequence reads: CACDALLGDKDADKLIF. CDR3 in DNA: TGTGCCTGTGACGCTTTACTGGGGGATAAGGATGCCGATAAACTCATCTTT.

Note on this clone: This sequence is one base from a far larger clone and is likely a read error. Other DNA sequences of this sample code for an identical CDR3. The CDR3 region has the DNA TGTGCCTGTGACACCGTACGGCTAGGGGATACTTGGGGGTACACCGATAAACTCATCTTT. It is translated as CACDTVRLGDTWGYTDKLIF. The chain has TRDV2 and TRDJ1; 8 bases line up with TRDD3. Germline V gene sequence: CDR1 GEAIGNYY, CDR2 EKD. This CDR3 comprises 20 residues. J was trimmed by 0 bases and V by 0 bases; bases with no gene match: 17.

As to this clone: The mismatch at residue 4 between this DNA's translation and the TCRdb protein of a much larger clone likely reflects a read error; the protein shown is translated from the DNA. The V call is TRDV2, the J call TRDJ3, with 8 bases that match TRDD3. Germline V gene lookup returns CDR1 GEAIGNYY and CDR2 EKD. This CDR3 region has 17 residues. CDR3 loop: CACGTVLGVWDTRQMFF. CDR3 coding DNA: TGTGCCTGTGGCACCGTACTGGGGGTATGGGACACCCGACAGATGTTTTTC.

The chain has TRDV2 and TRDJ1, with TRDD3 identical over 13 bases. V shed 2 bases, J shed 4 bases, and the junction held 9 bases outside the gene matches. This CDR3 comprises 17 residues. CDR1 and CDR2 (germline): GEAIGNYY, EKD. The chain's CDR3 is CACDSVLGDTRRDKLIF. Here the CDR3 DNA reads TGTGCCTGTGACAGCGTACTGGGGGATACGCGCCGCGATAAACTCATCTTT.

Only a few counts were recorded for this clone. The translation of this DNA and the TCRdb protein of a much larger clone differ at residue 9, probably owing to a read error; the protein shown here is translated from the DNA. The gene calls are TRDV2 and TRDJ1; 7 positions agree with TRDD3. There are 14 residues in the CDR3. The germline CDR1 and CDR2 sequences are GEAIGNYY and EKD. Here the CDR3 DNA reads TGTGCTTGTGACCCCTTGGGGGAGACCGATAAACTCATCTTT. Translated: CACDPLGETDKLIF.

This clone was counted between two and nine times. A far larger clone is a single base away, which makes a read error likely. Because the CDR3's place on the DNA is in doubt, the DNA is left out and the CDR3 is given as listed by TCRdb. The chain uses TRAV29/DV5 and TRDJ1; the D segment call TRDD3 is taken from the table without a DNA check. The germline CDR1 and CDR2 sequences are NSMFDY and ISSIKDK. Both ends counted, the CDR3 spans 24 residues. CDR3 residues: CSVPLCSKRPYVEDWGSYTDKLIF.

This clone was seen ten or more times. Given a far larger clone just one base away, this is likely a sequencing read error. The chain couples TRDV2 to TRDJ1; 7 bases match TRDD3. CDR3 size: 14 residues. CDR1 GEAIGNYY and CDR2 EKD come from the germline V gene. The ends lost 2 bases at V and 3 bases at J; junction bases unmatched: 5. The CDR3 loop is CACDIVGGSDKLIF. The CDR3 nucleotides are TGTGCCTGTGACATCGTCGGGGGATCCGATAAACTCATCTTT.

This clone occurred many times. A far larger clone is only one base removed, so a read error is likely. This CDR3 reads CACDPVLGDTRCDKLIF. In DNA, the CDR3 is TGTGCCTGTGACCCTGTACTGGGGGATACGCGCTGCGATAAACTCATCTTT. The chain joins TRDV2 to TRDJ1; TRDD3 matches at 13 bases. Germline values: CDR1 GEAIGNYY, CDR2 EKD. The CDR3 consists of 17 residues. Germline trimming cut 3 bases from V and 4 bases from J; bases unmatched to any gene: 10.

In its sample, this clone was seen a few times. A read error likely explains this, since a far larger clone differs by one base. This same CDR3 is encoded by further DNA sequences in the sample. V gene TRDV2 combines with J gene TRDJ1, with 7 positions matching TRDD3. Germline values: CDR1 GEAIGNYY, CDR2 EKD. The CDR3 extends over 16 amino acids. The junction had 12 bases not matched to a gene; V was cut back by 3 bases and J by 3 bases. The CDR3 nucleotides read TGTGCCTGTGACCTACTAGGGGATAAGGATGCCGATAAACTCATCTTT. This sequence encodes CACDLLGDKDADKLIF.

This clone showed up just a few times. A read error likely explains why the TCRdb protein, taken from a much larger clone, differs from this DNA's translation at residue 5; the protein shown is translated from the DNA. The rearrangement links TRDV2 to TRDJ1; the match to TRDD3 covers 12 bases. Germline lookup yields CDR1 GEAIGNYY and CDR2 EKD. This CDR3 is 18 amino acids long. CDR3 amino acids: CACDTVLGDTTYTDKLIF. CDR3 in DNA: TGTGCTTGTGACACCGTACTGGGGGATACCACGTACACCGATAAACTCATCTTT.

Within the sample, this clone is large (0.1 to 1%). At the DNA level, this CDR3 is encoded by other sequences in the same sample as well. The rearrangement links TRDV2 to TRDJ1, with D possibly matching TRDD3 (5 bases). CDR1 is GEAIGNYY and CDR2 is EKD in the germline V gene. The V gene lost 0 bases and the J gene lost 1 base, with 8 bases spanning the gap. CDR3 length: 14 residues. The CDR3 protein is CACDTLGVTDKLIF. DNA of the CDR3: TGTGCCTGTGACACCCTGGGCGTCACCGATAAACTCATCTTT.

This clone turned up a few times. TCRdb's entry gives the protein of a much larger clone, which mismatches this DNA's translation at residue 8, likely from a read error; the protein reported here is translated from the DNA. The J gene is TRDJ1, the V gene TRDV2; TRDD3 matches at 7 bases. V dropped 2 bases and J dropped 0; count of bases not matched to a gene: 11. Germline lookup yields CDR1 GEAIGNYY and CDR2 EKD. The CDR3 sequence is 17 residues long. The CDR3 spells CACDRLGKARYTDKLIF. DNA for the CDR3: TGTGCCTGTGACAGACTGGGGAAGGCCCGGTACACCGATAAACTCATCTTT.

This clone has just a few counts. A read error is the likely source, as a far larger clone sits one nucleotide away. This same CDR3 is encoded by further DNA sequences in the sample. V is TRDV2 and J is TRDJ1; TRDD3 matches at 12 bases. Trimming took 3 bases from V and 1 from J; bases not matched to a gene: 11. The CDR3 has 18 amino acids. Germline V gives CDR1 GEAIGNYY, CDR2 EKD. In DNA form, the CDR3 reads TGTGCCTGTGACGCCTTACTGGGGGATACAGGGGGCACCGATAAACTCATCTTT. This encodes CACDALLGDTGGTDKLIF.

This clone has a handful of counts. With a far larger clone one base away, a read error is the likely cause. Other DNA variants within this sample encode the same CDR3. The CDR3 nucleotides are TGTGCCTGTGACCTACTGGGGGACAAGGATGCCGATAAACTCATCTTT. Protein sequence: CACDLLGDKDADKLIF. The genes are TRDV2 and TRDJ1; 9 positions agree with TRDD3. Per the germline V gene, CDR1 is GEAIGNYY and CDR2 is EKD. After removal of 3 bases from V and 3 bases from J, the junction contained 10 bases not matched to a gene. CDR3 size: 16 residues.

In this sample, this clone turned up a few times. The mismatch at residue 9 between this DNA's translation and the TCRdb protein of a much larger clone likely reflects a read error; the protein shown is translated from the DNA. V is TRDV2 and J is TRDJ1; D ambiguous. Deletions cut 0 bases from V and 1 base from J, with 17 bases between. Germline V gives CDR1 GEAIGNYY, CDR2 EKD. This CDR3 has 17 residues. CDR3 protein: CACDTVGSNGATDKLIF. In nucleotides, the CDR3 is TGTGCCTGTGACACCGTAGGGAGTAACGGGGCCACCGATAAACTCATCTTT.

Without a V gene call, the J gene is given as TRDJ1; TRDD3, the table's D call, was not compared with the DNA. The CDR3 sequence is 15 residues long. CDR3 nucleotide sequence: TGTGCCTCTAAAAGACGTCTGGGGGATATAAGGGTACTCATCTTT. Amino acid sequence: CASKRRLGDIRVLIF.

In its sample, this clone was seen a few times. This likely traces to a read error, being one base from a far larger clone. Distinct nucleotide sequences in the sample also encode this CDR3. The chain couples TRDV2 to TRDJ3; 8 bases line up with TRDD3. CDR1 GEAIGNYY and CDR2 EKD come from the germline V gene. This CDR3 has 17 amino acids. CDR3 sequence (DNA): TGTGCCTGTGACACCGTACTGGGGGTATGGGACACCCGACAAATGTTTTTC. Encoded protein: CACDTVLGVWDTRQMFF.

This clone was seen a few times. This DNA's translation and the protein TCRdb lists, from a much larger clone, do not match at residue 6, likely due to a read error; the protein shown is translated from the DNA. The V call is TRDV2, the J call TRDJ1; 10 bases match TRDD3. The CDR3 covers 19 residues. Trimming took 3 bases from V and 0 from J; bases not matched to a gene: 15. Germline values: CDR1 GEAIGNYY, CDR2 EKD. The CDR3 protein is CACDPQLVLGDGYTDKLIF. CDR3 DNA: TGTGCCTGTGACCCCCAACTCGTACTGGGGGATGGATACACCGATAAACTCATCTTT.

This clone has more than one count but fewer than ten. The protein held in TCRdb is that of a much larger clone and does not match this DNA's translation at residue 6, likely because of a read error; the protein shown is translated from the DNA. V and J are TRDV2 and TRDJ3; 7 bases are a match to TRDD3. The CDR3 loop spans 17 amino acids. Losses at the gene ends were 2 bases for V and 1 base for J; bases not matched to a gene: 4. The germline gives CDR1 GEAIGNYY, CDR2 EKD. The CDR3 spells CACDNIGGSWDTRQMFF. The CDR3 coding sequence is TGTGCCTGTGACAATATTGGGGGATCCTGGGACACCCGACAGATGTTTTTC.